This T cell receptor beta chain comes out of a study of cytotoxic CD8 clonotypes in ibrutinib-treated CLL. Overall study context: Sequencing produced an average of roughly 270,000 productive templates and some 100,000 productive rearrangements per sample. Study-wide points: Clonality went up at ibrutinib response and then declined back toward baseline at progression.

Sequencing was designed to attain a depth spanning 1 in 200,000 to 1 in 1 million T cells. Sequenced by immunoSEQ multiplex PCR; TCRdb stores in-frame clones only, minus some. Of 250,000 to 350,000 clones listed, more than 70% are singletons. On this clone itself: Its antigen is unidentified.

The CDR3 is made up of 13 amino acids. CDR1 and CDR2 (germline): KGHSH, LQKENI. Trimming cost V 6 bases and J 8 bases, with 14 bases left between them. Sequenced here: PBMCs, sampled at disease progression, from a patient treated with ibrutinib. The clonotype was recovered from a human donor with chronic lymphocytic leukemia. The chain carries TRBV18 and TRBJ2-1, with D perhaps TRBD1 (6 bases). For the CDR3, the DNA is TGTGCCAGCTCCCTCAAGGGGGACGATGAGCAGTTCTTC. Its translation is CASSLKGDDEQFF.